A single sample is the source of the 26 T cell receptor beta chains below, sequenced in a study of T-cell reconstitution after alpha-beta-depleted transplantation in children. It was with unique molecular identifiers that the TCRbeta library was prepared. TCRdb analysed the PCR reads with MiXCR anew, one entry per CDR3 protein. The sample carries approximately 200,000 distinct CDR3 sequences, approximately 14% recorded once. Material: PBMCs from the stem cell graft donor, obtained from the stem cell graft. The receptor set was obtained from a human donor who donated a stem cell graft to a child with acute lymphoblastic leukemia.

This clonotype has at least ten counts. This chain joins TRBV5-6 and TRBJ2-2, with 11 nucleotides matching TRBD2. Unmatched junction bases numbered 2, after V lost 3 bases and J lost 1 base. Germline assignment: CDR1 SGHDT and CDR2 YYEEEE. The CDR3 has 16 amino acids. The CDR3 region is CASSSGLAENTGELFF. The CDR3 DNA follows: TGTGCCAGCAGCTCGGGACTAGCGGAGAACACCGGGGAGCTGTTTTTT.

This clonotype was observed at least ten times. The chain combines TRBV20-1 with TRBJ2-7; TRBD2 is a possible D gene (5 bases). From germline, CDR1 is DFQATT and CDR2 SNEGSKA (reference sequence). This CDR3 is built from 16 residues. V lost 0 bases and J lost 0, with 15 bases in between. For the CDR3, the DNA is TGCAGTGCTAGAGATCAGTCGAGCGGCACCTCCTACGAGCAGTACTTC. Its protein is CSARDQSSGTSYEQYF.

This clonotype has ten or more counts. The chain combines TRBV20-1 with TRBJ2-1; perhaps TRBD2 as D (6 bases). Between the trimmed V and J ends, which lost 0 bases and 4 bases, there was a span of 10 bases. The germline V gene encodes CDR1 DFQATT and CDR2 SNEGSKA (reference sequence). The CDR3 spans 14 residues. CDR3 nucleotide sequence: TGCAGTGCTAGAGAGGGACTGGTTTACAATGAGCAGTTCTTC. Protein product: CSAREGLVYNEQFF.

Ten or more counts support this clonotype. This rearrangement joins TRBV5-5 to TRBJ1-2, with a tentative D call TRBD1 (5 bases). This CDR3 has 15 amino acids. Trimming removed 1 base from V and 8 bases from J, with 18 bases in between. Germline V CDR1 and CDR2: SGHKS, YYEKEE (reference sequence). In nucleotides, the CDR3 is TGTGCCAGCAGCTTGACGACAGCCATCGAAGGGGGCTACACCTTC. Protein product: CASSLTTAIEGGYTF.

This clonotype was seen many times. This chain joins TRBV5-1 and TRBJ1-1, with D unclear. V was trimmed by 0 bases and J by 1 base, leaving 7 bases between them. The length of the CDR3 is 14 residues. Germline CDR1 SGHRS, CDR2 YFSETQ. The CDR3 DNA reads as TGCGCCAGCAGCTTGGCTAGCCAGAACACTGAAGCTTTCTTT. As protein: CASSLASQNTEAFF.

At least ten counts were recorded for this clonotype. The chain joins TRBV4-1 to TRBJ1-1; perhaps TRBD1 as D (5 bases). V was cut by 0 bases and J by 5 bases, with 16 bases left in between. Germline values: CDR1 MGHRA, CDR2 YSYEKL. The CDR3 length is 16 residues. The CDR3 sequence: CASSQDRIREGTEAFF. Here the CDR3 DNA reads TGCGCCAGCAGCCAAGACAGGATCAGGGAGGGGACTGAAGCTTTCTTT.

This clonotype appeared many times. This chain joins TRBV28 and TRBJ2-3; 9 bases fit TRBD1. The germline V gene has CDR1 MDHEN and CDR2 SYDVKM. The CDR3 contains 15 residues. With 3 bases clipped from V and 4 bases from J, the junction kept 5 bases outside the gene matches. In DNA form, the CDR3 reads TGTGCCAGCAGTTTCCTAGGGGACAGGGCAGATACGCAGTATTTT. It codes for CASSFLGDRADTQYF. Using reference TRBV28 and TRBJ2-3 for the parts outside the CDR3, the full variable domain is DVKVTQSSRYLVKRTGEKVFLECVQDMDHENMFWYRQDPGLGLRLIYFSYDVKMKEKGDIPEGYSVSREKKERFSLILESASTNQTSMYLCASSFLGDRADTQYFGPGTRLTVL.

This clonotype was recorded at least ten times. CDR3 coding DNA: TGCGCCAGCATGAGCGGGACAGGGGAGAACACTGAAGCTTTCTTT. It encodes CASMSGTGENTEAFF. The chain links TRBV5-1 to TRBJ1-1; the match to TRBD1 covers 10 bases. The CDR3 is made up of 15 amino acids. With V trimmed by 6 bases and J by 1 base, 6 bases remained unmatched. Germline CDR1 is SGHRS and CDR2 is YFSETQ.

This clonotype has a count of ten or more. The V gene is TRBV18, the J gene TRBJ2-5; D is unclear. The CDR3 contains 13 residues. Germline V gene sequence: CDR1 KGHSH, CDR2 LQKENI. With 4 bases removed from V and 0 bases from J, the gap between germline ends came to 6 bases. CDR3 sequence: CASSRTYQETQYF. The CDR3, as DNA: TGTGCCAGCTCACGCACGTACCAAGAGACCCAGTACTTC.

This clonotype was observed at least ten times. The chain recombines TRBV5-1 with TRBJ2-5; tentative D call: TRBD2 (6 bases). Germline-derived CDR1 and CDR2 are SGHRS and YFSETQ. The CDR3 runs 12 residues. V lost 4 bases, J lost 5 bases, and 9 bases lay in between. The CDR3 loop is CASSGGTETQYF. DNA of the CDR3: TGCGCCAGCAGCGGGGGGACGGAGACCCAGTACTTC.

This sequence joins TRBV6-6 and TRBJ1-1; D remains ambiguous. The germline V gene has CDR1 MNHNY and CDR2 SVGAGI (reference sequence). This CDR3 spans 15 amino acids. Trimming stripped 5 bases from V and 0 bases from J, with 13 bases between. In DNA form, the CDR3 reads TGTGCCAGCAGTCGAGTGGACGGCCTGAACACTGAAGCTTTCTTT. Translating it yields CASSRVDGLNTEAFF.

This clonotype was recorded many times. This sequence joins TRBV11-2 and TRBJ2-1; 10 bases fit TRBD2. The junction had 15 bases not matched to a gene; V was cut back by 7 bases and J by 0 bases. Germline-derived CDR1 and CDR2 are SGHAT and FQNNGV. CDR3 length: 19 amino acids. The chain's CDR3 is CASTQPGLARQSSYNEQFF. The CDR3 DNA sequence: TGTGCCAGCACCCAACCGGGACTAGCGAGACAAAGCTCCTACAATGAGCAGTTCTTC.

The chain employs TRBV20-1 and TRBJ2-1, with a tentative D call TRBD1 (7 bases). From germline, CDR1 is DFQATT and CDR2 SNEGSKA (reference sequence). The ends were cut back, 1 base at V and 0 bases at J, with 16 bases in the middle. The CDR3 consists of 17 residues. In DNA form, the CDR3 reads TGCAGTGCTAGAGTTGAGGCGGGACAGAGCTCCTACAATGAGCAGTTCTTC. Encoded protein: CSARVEAGQSSYNEQFF.

The sample holds many counts of this clonotype. The chain recombines TRBV5-1 with TRBJ2-1, with TRBD1 identical over 7 bases. CDR1 is SGHRS and CDR2 is YFSETQ in the germline V gene. V lost 5 bases, J lost 8 bases, and 13 bases stayed unmatched. The length of the CDR3 is 15 residues. The CDR3: CASSSDRVKGDEQFF. The CDR3, as DNA: TGCGCCAGCAGTTCCGACAGGGTAAAGGGGGATGAGCAGTTCTTC.

With respect to this clonotype: A much larger clonotype is one base distant, so this may be a read error. This chain connects TRBV28 to TRBJ2-4, with D uncertain. The CDR3 covers 14 residues. CDR1 is MDHEN and CDR2 is SYDVKM in the germline V gene. The CDR3 is CASGLRQAKNIQYF. The CDR3 region has the DNA TGTGCCAGCGGTTTGCGACAAGCCAAAAACATTCAGTACTTC.

Many counts were recorded for this clonotype. The chain is built from TRBV20-1 and TRBJ2-2; possible D gene TRBD2, 6 bases. This CDR3 region has 17 residues. The V and J ends lost 0 bases and 6 bases respectively, with 20 bases between them. Germline V CDR1 and CDR2: DFQATT, SNEGSKA (reference sequence). CDR3 sequence reads: CSARDRVALASAGELFF. In nucleotides, the CDR3 is TGCAGTGCTAGAGATAGGGTGGCACTAGCTTCCGCCGGGGAGCTGTTTTTT.

This clonotype was counted at least ten times. This rearrangement joins TRBV5-6 to TRBJ1-5; TRBD1 agrees at 10 bases. The germline V gene has CDR1 SGHDT and CDR2 YYEEEE. This CDR3 is 15 amino acids long. V shed 4 bases and J 3 bases; nucleotides not matched to a gene: 4. The CDR3 is CASSPGTGDNQPQHF. The CDR3 coding sequence is TGTGCCAGCAGCCCCGGGACAGGGGACAATCAGCCCCAGCATTTT.

Ten or more counts support this clonotype. The chain uses TRBV11-2 and TRBJ2-3; no clear D. The V end lost 5 bases, the J end lost 3 bases, and 12 bases lay between the germline ends. CDR3 length: 14 residues. Germline lookup yields CDR1 SGHAT and CDR2 FQNNGV. The chain's CDR3 is CASSPQLVTDTQYF. In nucleotides, the CDR3 is TGTGCCAGCAGCCCACAGTTGGTAACAGATACGCAGTATTTT.

This clonotype was seen many times. This chain connects TRBV20-1 to TRBJ1-4; 7 bases line up with TRBD1. Trimming took 7 bases from V and 8 from J; bases not matched to a gene: 7. CDR1 is DFQATT, CDR2 SNEGSKA, per germline (reference sequence). This CDR3 contains 12 residues. The chain's CDR3 is CSVDRVGEKLFF. Here the CDR3 DNA reads TGCAGTGTAGACAGGGTTGGCGAAAAACTGTTTTTT.

Many counts were recorded for this clonotype. J is TRBJ2-7 and V is TRBV11-2; no definite D call. Germline CDR1 reads SGHAT; CDR2 reads FQNNGV. Trimming took 2 bases from V and 0 from J, leaving 17 bases between them. The CDR3 spans 17 residues. CDR3 residues: CASSLLGVTASSYEQYF. For the CDR3, the DNA is TGTGCCAGCAGCTTACTAGGAGTGACTGCGAGCTCCTACGAGCAGTACTTC.

A remark on this clonotype: This may stem from a read error, because a much larger clone lies one nucleotide away. The chain has TRBV27 and TRBJ2-7; D call uncertain. Germline-derived CDR1 and CDR2 are MNHEY and SMNVEV (reference sequence). V gave up 4 bases and J gave up 2 bases, with 15 bases separating them. The CDR3 has 15 residues. In DNA form, the CDR3 reads TGTGCCAGCAGTTCCGGACCATACGGAGCCTACGAGCAGTACTTC. Protein sequence: CASSSGPYGAYEQYF.

The rearrangement uses TRBV27 and TRBJ2-7; TRBD2 agrees at 7 bases. Germline CDR1 MNHEY, CDR2 SMNVEV (reference sequence). The CDR3 is made up of 15 amino acids. After removal of 5 bases from V and 1 base from J, the junction contained 8 bases not matched to a gene. CDR3 in DNA: TGTGCCAGCAGTCCTACTAGCGTCAGATCCTACGAGCAGTACTTC. Protein sequence: CASSPTSVRSYEQYF.

This clonotype was seen repeatedly, ten times or more. The V call is TRBV24-1, the J call TRBJ2-3; weak D call: TRBD2 (5 bases). Germline CDR1 is KGHDR and CDR2 is SFDVKD. V lost 4 bases to trimming and J lost 0 bases, with 16 bases between them. The CDR3 is 17 residues long. The CDR3 spells CATSDVSQRTSTDTQYF. CDR3 nucleotide sequence: TGTGCCACCAGTGACGTGTCACAGAGGACTAGCACAGATACGCAGTATTTT.

This clonotype came up a few times. V and J are TRBV7-9 and TRBJ2-1, with D perhaps TRBD2 (5 bases). V lost 1 base to trimming and J lost 8 bases, with 9 bases between them. The CDR3 sequence is 13 residues long. CDR1 and CDR2 (germline): SEHNR, FQNEAQ (reference sequence). Written as DNA, the CDR3 is TGTGCCAGCAGCTTAGTCCTAGCACATGAGCAGTTCTTC. Its protein product is CASSLVLAHEQFF.

This clonotype was found many times. This rearrangement joins TRBV24-1 to TRBJ2-3; perhaps TRBD2 as D (5 bases). Per germline, CDR1 KGHDR and CDR2 SFDVKD. V lost 2 bases and J 6 bases, leaving 11 bases between the germline ends. This CDR3 region has 14 residues. The CDR3 region has the DNA TGTGCCACCAGTGATTCGGGGAGAGAGGATACGCAGTATTTT. It translates to CATSDSGREDTQYF.

This chain joins TRBV2 and TRBJ1-3; D is possibly TRBD1 (5 bases). This CDR3 has 13 amino acids. The germline CDR1 and CDR2 sequences are SNHLY and FYNNEI. V was cut by 5 bases and J by 10 bases, with 15 bases left in between. Written as DNA, the CDR3 is TGTGCCAGCAGTTCGGGACGGACATATACCATATATTTT. Amino acids: CASSSGRTYTIYF.